The TCR beta chain under discussion was sequenced for a study of shared clonotypes between healthy human individuals. Study findings and constraints: Clonotype sharing among donors was thought likely to change with sequencing depth.

With respect to this clone: Antigen: not known.

Germline CDR1 is KGHSH and CDR2 is LQKENI. V lost 0 bases to trimming and J lost 6 bases, with 14 bases between them. The CDR3 has 15 amino acids. Data came from immunoSEQ multiplex PCR; TCRdb stores just in-frame clones and leaves some out. The sample carries hundreds of thousands of clones, about 73% recorded once. This receptor was taken from a man aged 25-45 years in good health. The material sequenced was memory CD4+ T cells sorted from blood. Subset noted: CD45RA-negative fraction. The chain carries TRBV18 and TRBJ1-1; D is undetermined. The CDR3 nucleotides read TGTGCCAGCTCACCACCGAGCCAGAGAAACCCTGAAGCTTTCTTT. The encoded protein is CASSPPSQRNPEAFF.